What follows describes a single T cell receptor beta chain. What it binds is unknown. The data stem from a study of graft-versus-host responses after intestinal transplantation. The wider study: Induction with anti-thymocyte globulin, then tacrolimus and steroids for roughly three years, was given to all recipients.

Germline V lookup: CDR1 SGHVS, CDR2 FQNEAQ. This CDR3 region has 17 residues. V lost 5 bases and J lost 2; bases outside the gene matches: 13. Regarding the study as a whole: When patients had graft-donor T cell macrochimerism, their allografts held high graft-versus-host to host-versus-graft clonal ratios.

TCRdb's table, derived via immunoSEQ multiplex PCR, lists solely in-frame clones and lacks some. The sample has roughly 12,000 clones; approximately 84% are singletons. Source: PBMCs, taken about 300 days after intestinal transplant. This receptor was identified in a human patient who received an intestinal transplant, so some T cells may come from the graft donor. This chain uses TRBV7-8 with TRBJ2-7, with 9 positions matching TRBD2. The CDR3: CASSESRAGGPPYEQYF. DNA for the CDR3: TGTGCCAGCAGCGAATCCAGGGCGGGAGGGCCCCCCTACGAGCAGTACTTC. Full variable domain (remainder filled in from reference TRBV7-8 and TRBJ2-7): GAGVSQSPRYKVAKRGQDVALRCDPISGHVSLFWYQQALGQGPEFLTYFQNEAQLDKSGLPSDRFFAERPEGSVSTLKIQRTQQEDSAVYLCASSESRAGGPPYEQYFGPGTRLTVT.